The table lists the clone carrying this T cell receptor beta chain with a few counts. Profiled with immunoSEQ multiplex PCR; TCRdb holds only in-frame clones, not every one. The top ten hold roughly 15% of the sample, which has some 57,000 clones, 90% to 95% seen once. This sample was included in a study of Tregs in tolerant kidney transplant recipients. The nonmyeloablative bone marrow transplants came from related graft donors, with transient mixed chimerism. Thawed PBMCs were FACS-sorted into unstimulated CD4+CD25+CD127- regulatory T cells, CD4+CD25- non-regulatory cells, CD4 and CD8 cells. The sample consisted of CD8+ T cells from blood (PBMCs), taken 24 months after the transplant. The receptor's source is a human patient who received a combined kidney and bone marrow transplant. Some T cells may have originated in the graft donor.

The CDR3 bases are TGTGCCGTAGGGGAAACAGGGGCCATCTATGGCTACACCTTC. It is translated as CAVGETGAIYGYTF. The chain employs TRBV19 and TRBJ1-2, with 7 nucleotides matching TRBD1. The CDR3 is made up of 14 amino acids. The J segment lost 4 bases and the V segment lost 11 bases, leaving 13 bases of the junction unmatched. Germline values: CDR1 LNHDA, CDR2 SQIVND (reference sequence).